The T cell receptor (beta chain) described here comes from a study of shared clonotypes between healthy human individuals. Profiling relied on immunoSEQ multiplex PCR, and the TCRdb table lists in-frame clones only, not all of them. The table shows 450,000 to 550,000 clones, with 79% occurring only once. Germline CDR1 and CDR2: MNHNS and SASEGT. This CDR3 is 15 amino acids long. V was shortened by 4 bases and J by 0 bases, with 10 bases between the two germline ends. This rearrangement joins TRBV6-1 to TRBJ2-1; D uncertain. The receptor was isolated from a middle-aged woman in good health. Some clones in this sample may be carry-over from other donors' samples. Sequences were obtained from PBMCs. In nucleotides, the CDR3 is TGTGCCAGCAGTGTAGCCGAAAGCTCCTACAATGAGCAGTTCTTC. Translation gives CASSVAESSYNEQFF.